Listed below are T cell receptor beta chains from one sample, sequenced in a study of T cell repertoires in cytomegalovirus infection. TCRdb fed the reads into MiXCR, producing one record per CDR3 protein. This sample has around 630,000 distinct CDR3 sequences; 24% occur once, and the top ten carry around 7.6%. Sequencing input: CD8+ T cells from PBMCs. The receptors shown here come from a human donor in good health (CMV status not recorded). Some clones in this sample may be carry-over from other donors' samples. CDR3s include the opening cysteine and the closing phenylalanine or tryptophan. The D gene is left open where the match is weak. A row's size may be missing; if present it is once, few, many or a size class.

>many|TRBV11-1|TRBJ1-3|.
CASSILQNTIYF
TGTGCCAGCAGCATCCTTCAGAACACCATATATTTT
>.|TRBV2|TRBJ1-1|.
CASSDAGTTEAFF
TGTGCCAGCAGTGACGCGGGCACCACTGAAGCTTTCTTT
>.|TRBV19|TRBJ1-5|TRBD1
CASSTRDREFNQPQHF
TGTGCCAGTAGCACCCGGGACAGAGAGTTCAATCAGCCCCAGCATTTT
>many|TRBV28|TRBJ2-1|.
CASSLGGAPLVYNEQFF
TGTGCCAGCAGTTTAGGAGGGGCCCCTCTCGTCTACAATGAGCAGTTCTTC
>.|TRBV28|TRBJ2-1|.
CAGAYAERHNEQFF
TGTGCCGGAGCCTACGCTGAGCGCCACAATGAGCAGTTCTTC
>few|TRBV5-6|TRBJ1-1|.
CASSTNRNTEAFF
TGTGCCAGCAGCACAAACAGGAACACTGAAGCTTTCTTT
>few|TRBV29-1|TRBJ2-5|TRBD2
CSVGTESGTNLQETQYF
TGCAGCGTTGGAACAGAATCCGGGACTAACCTCCAAGAGACCCAGTACTTC
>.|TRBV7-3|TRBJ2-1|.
CASSPSKDEEYEQFF
TGTGCCAGCAGCCCCTCGAAGGACGAGGAGTATGAGCAGTTCTTC
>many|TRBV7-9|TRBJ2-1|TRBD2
CASSPRGGTSYNEQFF
TGTGCCAGCAGCCCAAGGGGCGGGACTAGTTACAATGAGCAGTTCTTC
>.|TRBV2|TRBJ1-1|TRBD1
CASSWDRTNTEAFF
TGTGCCAGCAGTTGGGACAGGACTAACACTGAAGCTTTCTTT
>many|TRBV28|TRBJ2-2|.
CASSPSPINRPGELFF
TGTGCCAGCAGTCCGAGCCCGATTAACAGGCCCGGGGAGCTGTTTTTT
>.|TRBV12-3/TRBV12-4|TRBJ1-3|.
CASSPLRDPYLSGNTIYF
TGTGCCAGCAGTCCCCTCCGGGACCCTTACCTCTCTGGAAACACCATATATTTT
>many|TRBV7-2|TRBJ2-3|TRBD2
CASSFRLAADTQYF
TGTGCCAGCAGCTTTCGACTAGCGGCAGATACGCAGTATTTT
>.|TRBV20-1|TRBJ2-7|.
CSARTPGLRLEQYF
TGCAGTGCTAGAACCCCAGGGCTCCGGCTCGAGCAGTACTTC
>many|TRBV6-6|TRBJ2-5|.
CASSYVSGKTETQYF
TGTGCCAGCAGTTACGTCTCGGGGAAGACGGAGACCCAGTACTTC
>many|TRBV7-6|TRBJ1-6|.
CASSAIDRPYNSPLHF
TGTGCCAGCAGCGCCATAGACAGACCTTATAATTCACCCCTCCACTTT
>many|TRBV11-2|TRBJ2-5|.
CASSLGTKQETQYF
TGTGCCAGCAGCTTAGGGACGAAACAAGAGACCCAGTACTTC
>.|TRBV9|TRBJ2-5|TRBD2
CASSPRAGEETQYF
TGTGCCAGCAGCCCACGAGCGGGGGAGGAGACCCAGTACTTC
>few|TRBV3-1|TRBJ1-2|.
CASSQEFSVYGYTF
TGTGCCAGCAGCCAAGAATTTTCAGTCTATGGCTACACCTTC
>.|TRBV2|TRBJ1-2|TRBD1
CASRWTGGQGYGYTF
TGTGCCAGCAGGTGGACAGGGGGCCAAGGGTATGGCTACACCTTC
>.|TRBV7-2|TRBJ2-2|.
CASSGGWLFF
TGTGCCAGCAGCGGGGGTTGGCTGTTTTTT
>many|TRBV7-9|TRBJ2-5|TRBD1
CASSPFGQGRETQYF
TGTGCCAGCAGCCCCTTCGGACAGGGACGTGAGACCCAGTACTTC
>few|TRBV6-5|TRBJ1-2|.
CASSYSGNYGYTF
TGTGCCAGCAGTTACTCGGGGAACTATGGCTACACCTTC
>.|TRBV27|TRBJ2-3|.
CASSLMGAHTQYF
TGTGCCAGCAGTTTAATGGGGGCACATACGCAGTATTTT
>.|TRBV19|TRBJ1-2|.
CASIGDGTNYGYTF
TGTGCCAGTATTGGGGATGGGACAAACTATGGCTACACCTTC
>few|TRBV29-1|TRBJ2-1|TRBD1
CSSVTGGLDNEQFF
TGCAGCTCGGTCACAGGGGGCTTGGACAATGAGCAGTTCTTC
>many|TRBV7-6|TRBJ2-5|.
CASSSIPGLKETQYF
TGTGCCAGCAGCTCCATCCCGGGGCTTAAAGAGACCCAGTACTTC
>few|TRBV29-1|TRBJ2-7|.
CSVWGYEQYF
TGCAGCGTTTGGGGCTACGAGCAGTACTTC
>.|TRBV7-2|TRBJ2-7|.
CASEEGAYEQYF
TGTGCCTCCGAGGAGGGGGCCTACGAGCAGTACTTC
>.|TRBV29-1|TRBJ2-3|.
CSVVRGLSTDTQYF
TGCAGCGTTGTCAGGGGCTTATCCACAGATACGCAGTATTTT
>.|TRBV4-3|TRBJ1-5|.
CASSFRVNQPQHF
TGCGCCAGCAGTTTTAGGGTCAATCAGCCCCAGCATTTT
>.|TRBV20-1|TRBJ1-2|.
CSAPEVTNYGYTF
TGCAGTGCCCCTGAAGTCACTAACTATGGCTACACCTTC
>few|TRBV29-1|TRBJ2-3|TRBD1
CSVEGDRDGLADTQYF
TGCAGCGTTGAAGGGGACAGGGATGGTTTAGCAGATACGCAGTATTTT
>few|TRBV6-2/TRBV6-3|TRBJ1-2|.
CASSYTTVYGYTF
TGTGCCAGCAGTTACACGACAGTCTATGGCTACACCTTC
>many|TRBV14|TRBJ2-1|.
CASSQVGSGRGEQFF
TGTGCCAGCAGCCAAGTCGGGTCGGGAAGGGGTGAGCAGTTCTTC
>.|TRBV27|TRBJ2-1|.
CASSLFSAAGPNEQFF
TGTGCCAGCAGTTTATTCTCGGCGGCAGGGCCCAATGAGCAGTTCTTC
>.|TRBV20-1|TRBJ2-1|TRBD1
CSARDVRRQGYNEQFF
TGCAGTGCTAGAGATGTTAGGCGACAGGGATACAATGAGCAGTTCTTC
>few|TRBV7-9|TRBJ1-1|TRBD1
CASSPRDRGSGYPAAFF
TGTGCCAGCAGCCCACGGGACAGGGGGTCGGGATACCCTGCCGCTTTCTTT
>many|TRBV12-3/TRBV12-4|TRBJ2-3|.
CASSLRGFLDTQYF
TGTGCCAGCAGTTTAAGGGGATTTTTGGATACGCAGTATTTT
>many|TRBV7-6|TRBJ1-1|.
CASSLALGSIEAFF
TGTGCCAGCAGCTTAGCGCTAGGGTCCATTGAAGCTTTCTTT
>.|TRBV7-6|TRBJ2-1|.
CASRFSGRYNEQFF
TGTGCCAGCAGATTTAGCGGCAGGTACAATGAGCAGTTCTTC
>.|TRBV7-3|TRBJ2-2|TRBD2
CASSLNLGLGYRTGELFF
TGTGCCAGCAGCTTAAACCTGGGACTAGGCTATCGCACCGGGGAGCTGTTTTTT